Following are 30 T cell receptor beta chains from one sample sequenced in a study of early T cells in non-severe SARS-CoV-2 infection. TCRdb re-called the 5' RACE reads through MiXCR, storing one row per CDR3 protein. Of 45,000 to 65,000 distinct CDR3 sequences in the sample, about 9.7% were seen once. What was sequenced was whole blood. These receptors originate from an adult who was a healthcare worker with PCR-confirmed SARS-CoV-2 infection or an uninfected control (not recorded which).

The V gene is TRBV10-3, the J gene TRBJ2-1, with 8 bases lining up with TRBD2. CDR1 ENHRY and CDR2 SYGVKD come from the germline V gene. After removal of 9 bases from V and 1 base from J, the junction contained 2 bases not matched to a gene. The CDR3 consists of 13 residues. The CDR3 nucleotides read TGTGCCATTCAGCGGGGGTCCTACAATGAGCAGTTCTTC. It specifies CAIQRGSYNEQFF.

The chain links TRBV29-1 to TRBJ2-3; TRBD1 might be the D (5 bases). Germline loops: CDR1 SQVTM, CDR2 ANQGSEA. There are 16 residues in the CDR3. Trimming took 1 base from V and 0 from J, leaving 14 bases between them. The CDR3 sequence is CSVEVRQPDSTDTQYF. The CDR3, as DNA: TGCAGCGTTGAAGTGCGACAGCCGGATAGCACAGATACGCAGTATTTT.

The table lists this clonotype with many counts. The chain uses TRBV18 and TRBJ2-3; D is possibly TRBD1 (6 bases). Germline values: CDR1 KGHSH, CDR2 LQKENI. The length of the CDR3 is 15 residues. The V and J ends lost 4 bases and 2 bases respectively, with 13 bases between them. The chain's CDR3 is CASSLMDSNTDTQYF. Here the CDR3 DNA reads TGTGCCAGCTCACTAATGGACAGTAACACAGATACGCAGTATTTT.

The V call is TRBV2, the J call TRBJ1-2; D gene unclear. CDR3 size: 16 residues. V was clipped by 3 bases and J by 3 bases, with 17 bases between them. The germline CDR1 and CDR2 sequences are SNHLY and FYNNEI. The DNA of the CDR3 is TGTGCCAGCAGTGAGGGCCGTGTGCCTACCCACTATGGCTACACCTTC. This translates into CASSEGRVPTHYGYTF.

This clonotype has a count of ten or more. The V call is TRBV6-5, the J call TRBJ2-2, with D maybe TRBD1 (5 bases). Germline assignment: CDR1 MNHEY and CDR2 SVGAGI. The CDR3 loop spans 17 amino acids. Deletions cut 0 bases from V and 4 bases from J, with 15 bases between. The CDR3: CASSYSPLGHLTGELFF. The CDR3 nucleotides read TGTGCCAGCAGTTACTCCCCCCTCGGACACCTCACCGGGGAGCTGTTTTTT.

The table lists this clonotype with many counts. The genes are TRBV4-1 and TRBJ2-3, with no clear D. CDR1 is MGHRA and CDR2 is YSYEKL in the germline V gene. The CDR3 loop spans 14 amino acids. Trimming took off 4 bases at V and 0 bases at J, with 8 bases between the two ends. DNA for the CDR3: TGCGCCAGCAGCCCGACCGCGAGCACAGATACGCAGTATTTT. It translates to CASSPTASTDTQYF.

Many counts were recorded for this clonotype. This chain joins TRBV20-1 and TRBJ2-2; 7 positions match TRBD1. Trimming took 3 bases from V and 4 from J; bases not matched to a gene: 11. The germline V gene has CDR1 DFQATT and CDR2 SNEGSKA (reference sequence). The CDR3 spans 16 residues. CDR3 sequence: CSASTADRAGTGELFF. CDR3 bases: TGCAGTGCTAGTACAGCCGACAGGGCGGGCACCGGGGAGCTGTTTTTT.

This clonotype was seen many times. The chain employs TRBV7-3 and TRBJ1-1; the D is unclear. V was shortened by 3 bases and J by 1 base, with 6 bases between the two germline ends. The CDR3 has 13 amino acids. Per the germline V gene, CDR1 is SGHTA and CDR2 is FQGTGA. The CDR3 sequence: CASSLVPNTEAFF. CDR3 bases: TGTGCCAGCAGCTTGGTTCCGAACACTGAAGCTTTCTTT.

The sample holds many counts of this clonotype. The chain links TRBV29-1 to TRBJ2-5; 8 bases agree with TRBD2. Germline V gives CDR1 SQVTM, CDR2 ANQGSEA. This CDR3 comprises 16 residues. Trimming took 5 bases from V and 5 from J; bases not matched to a gene: 16. The CDR3 DNA sequence: TGCAGCGTTCACCAACTTAGCGGGAAGCTCGCGGAGACCCAGTACTTC. Amino acid sequence: CSVHQLSGKLAETQYF.

Regarding this clonotype: A much larger clone is a single base away; this may be a read error. The chain recombines TRBV11-2 with TRBJ2-1, with a tentative D call TRBD1 (6 bases). The length of the CDR3 is 14 residues. Germline V gives CDR1 SGHAT, CDR2 FQNNGV. The CDR3 reads CVSSLTAGDNEQFF. The CDR3 nucleotides are TGTGTCAGCAGCTTGACCGCAGGGGACAATGAGCAGTTCTTC.

This clonotype showed up many times. This rearrangement joins TRBV7-9 to TRBJ1-3; possibly TRBD1 for D (6 bases). V gave up 1 base and J gave up 7 bases, with 20 bases separating them. The CDR3 length is 17 residues. The germline V gene encodes CDR1 SEHNR and CDR2 FQNEAQ (reference sequence). CDR3 DNA: TGTGCCAGCAGCTTAGTGGCCGGGGGCCGTCAGGTGAACACCATATATTTT. Translation gives CASSLVAGGRQVNTIYF.

This chain connects TRBV29-1 to TRBJ2-5; TRBD1 is a possible D gene (6 bases). Between the trimmed V and J ends, which lost 6 bases and 2 bases, there was a span of 10 bases. The CDR3 sequence is 12 residues long. CDR1 is SQVTM and CDR2 is ANQGSEA in the germline V gene. The CDR3 DNA sequence: TGCAGCGTAGATACAGGGCAAGAGACCCAGTACTTC. Translation gives CSVDTGQETQYF. The full variable domain, with the rest looked up from reference TRBV29-1 and TRBJ2-5, is SAVISQKPSRDICQRGTSLTIQCQVDSQVTMMFWYRQQPGQSLTLIATANQGSEATYESGFVIDKFPISRPNLTFSTLTVSNMSPEDSSIYLCSVDTGQETQYFGPGTRLLVL.

The V gene is TRBV29-1, the J gene TRBJ1-1; TRBD1 might be the D (6 bases). Germline V lookup: CDR1 SQVTM, CDR2 ANQGSEA. V was cut by 6 bases and J by 1 base, with 12 bases left in between. The CDR3 sequence is 13 residues long. CDR3 sequence (DNA): TGCAGCGTGGCGACAGGAGGGAACACTGAAGCTTTCTTT. The encoded protein is CSVATGGNTEAFF.

The chain combines TRBV20-1 with TRBJ2-7; 8 bases line up with TRBD2. The CDR3 loop spans 14 amino acids. Looked up from germline, CDR1 is DFQATT and CDR2 is SNEGSKA (reference sequence). J gave up 7 bases and V 3 bases, and 11 bases lay outside the gene matches. The CDR3 here is CSARVGSGNREQYF. The DNA for the CDR3 is TGCAGTGCTAGGGTGGGTAGCGGGAACCGTGAGCAGTACTTC.

In this sample, this clonotype turned up many times. The chain carries TRBV4-1 and TRBJ2-7, with 7 bases identical to TRBD1. The V and J ends lost 2 bases and 1 base, in that order; junction bases with no gene match: 5. Germline-derived CDR1 and CDR2 are MGHRA and YSYEKL. The CDR3 extends over 15 amino acids. The CDR3 DNA reads TGCGCCAGCAGCCAATCCGGGACAGCTTCCTACGAGCAGTACTTC. It codes for CASSQSGTASYEQYF.

This clonotype was seen many times. The chain carries TRBV6-5 and TRBJ1-2; no definite D call. CDR1 and CDR2 from the germline V gene are MNHEY and SVGAGI. V shed 6 bases and J shed 6 bases, with 14 bases lying between them. The CDR3 runs 13 residues. CDR3 sequence (DNA): TGTGCCAGCAGCCGAACGCAGTGGGATGGCTACACCTTC. Protein: CASSRTQWDGYTF.

The sample holds a few counts of this clonotype. The rearrangement joins TRBV12-3 or TRBV12-4 to TRBJ2-3; D possibly corresponds to TRBD1 (6 bases). The CDR3 totals 14 residues. Trimming cost V 4 bases and J 6 bases, with 14 bases left between them. The CDR3 nucleotides are TGTGCCAGCAGTTCAGGACAGCACAGGGATACGCAGTATTTT. Its translation: CASSSGQHRDTQYF.

On this clonotype: A much bigger clone sits one base away, suggesting this may be a read error. The gene calls are TRBV7-9 and TRBJ1-2, with no clear D. Germline V CDR1 and CDR2: SEHNR, FQNEAQ (reference sequence). The CDR3 has 13 amino acids. The CDR3, as DNA: TGTGTCAGCAGCTCCACTGAACTGGGGGGCTACACCTTC. This translates into CVSSSTELGGYTF.

This clonotype was recorded many times. This chain uses TRBV20-1 with TRBJ2-3, with no clear D. The germline V gene has CDR1 DFQATT and CDR2 SNEGSKA (reference sequence). The V end was cut by 8 bases, the J end by 2 bases, with 11 bases between. The CDR3 has 12 amino acids. CDR3 DNA: TGCAGTACCCCGGCGGCCACAGATACGCAGTATTTT. Protein product: CSTPAATDTQYF.

This clonotype occurred many times. This chain connects TRBV5-1 to TRBJ1-2; D unresolved. This CDR3 has 14 amino acids. Deletions cut 4 bases from V and 0 bases from J, with 10 bases between. Looked up from germline, CDR1 is SGHRS and CDR2 is YFSETQ. CDR3: CASSRSTTNYGYTF. Here the CDR3 DNA reads TGCGCCAGCAGCCGATCGACAACTAACTATGGCTACACCTTC. The full variable domain, in which reference TRBV5-1 and TRBJ1-2 provide the parts outside the CDR3, is KAGVTQTPRYLIKTRGQQVTLSCSPISGHRSVSWYQQTPGQGLQFLFEYFSETQRNKGNFPGRFSGRQFSNSRSEMNVSTLELGDSALYLCASSRSTTNYGYTFGSGTRLTVV.

Many counts were recorded for this clonotype. The chain links TRBV10-2 to TRBJ1-1; no firm D call. The V gene's germline CDR1 is WSHSY and CDR2 SAAADI. Trimming pared 3 bases from V and 0 bases from J, leaving 17 bases between. The CDR3 is 17 amino acids. CDR3 DNA: TGCGCCAGCAGTGACCGAGTGGTCACGAGCTTGAACACTGAAGCTTTCTTT. Its translation is CASSDRVVTSLNTEAFF.

This clonotype was seen repeatedly, ten times or more. This chain links TRBV10-1 with TRBJ2-1; 7 bases align to TRBD1. The CDR3 consists of 15 residues. From germline, CDR1 is WNHNN and CDR2 SYGVQD (reference sequence). V shed 1 base and J 7 bases; nucleotides not matched to a gene: 7. The CDR3 is CASSELTGRENEQFF. CDR3 sequence (DNA): TGCGCCAGCAGTGAGTTGACAGGGCGAGAGAATGAGCAGTTCTTC.

This clonotype was found many times. The chain has TRBV14 and TRBJ2-4; maybe TRBD2 (6 bases). This CDR3 is built from 15 residues. Per germline, CDR1 SGHDN and CDR2 FVKESK. Deletions cut 1 base from V and 5 bases from J, with 12 bases between. CDR3 protein: CASSQVRGGQNIQYF. CDR3 nucleotides: TGTGCCAGCAGCCAAGTCCGGGGAGGCCAAAACATTCAGTACTTC.

This clonotype came up many times. The CDR3 reads CSARDLGGEGSTYF. CDR3 sequence (DNA): TGCAGTGCTAGAGATCTAGGAGGGGAGGGATCTACCTACTTC. V and J are TRBV20-1 and TRBJ2-7; the match to TRBD2 covers 7 bases. In germline, CDR1 is DFQATT, CDR2 SNEGSKA (reference sequence). With V trimmed by 0 bases and J by 13 bases, 15 bases remained unmatched. This CDR3 has 14 residues.

The chain joins TRBV29-1 to TRBJ2-2, with D hard to call. Germline CDR1 is SQVTM and CDR2 is ANQGSEA. CDR3 length: 12 amino acids. Trimming removed 4 bases from V and 1 base from J, with 4 bases in between. Here the CDR3 DNA reads TGCAGCGTTGGAGGGAACACCGGGGAGCTGTTTTTT. This codes for CSVGGNTGELFF.

This clonotype was detected ten times or more. V gene TRBV7-3 combines with J gene TRBJ2-2; D is tentatively TRBD1 or TRBD2 (6 bases each). Trimming removed 4 bases at V and 0 bases at J, with 12 bases between. There are 16 residues in the CDR3. The germline V gene encodes CDR1 SGHTA and CDR2 FQGTGA. CDR3 amino acids: CASSSVGGANTGELFF. In nucleotides, the CDR3 is TGTGCCAGCAGCTCCGTGGGGGGCGCGAACACCGGGGAGCTGTTTTTT.

This clonotype was counted at least ten times. V is TRBV5-1 and J is TRBJ2-5; D tentatively reads TRBD1 or TRBD2 (5 bases each). The germline V gene encodes CDR1 SGHRS and CDR2 YFSETQ. The CDR3 consists of 16 residues. Trimming took off 0 bases at V and 4 bases at J, with 16 bases between the two ends. In DNA form, the CDR3 reads TGCGCCAGCAGCTTGGGGGGGAACAGCGAGGGAGAGACCCAGTACTTC. Its translation is CASSLGGNSEGETQYF.

This clonotype was seen ten or more times. This chain connects TRBV7-9 to TRBJ2-5; no clear D gene. Germline CDR1 reads SEHNR; CDR2 reads FQNEAQ (reference sequence). The CDR3 contains 15 residues. The V end lost 4 bases, the J end lost 1 base, and 13 bases lay between the germline ends. DNA of the CDR3: TGTGCCAGCAGCTATAGTCCGGCTCCCCAAGAGACCCAGTACTTC. It is translated as CASSYSPAPQETQYF.

The table lists this clonotype with many counts. This chain connects TRBV7-2 to TRBJ2-1; D gene unclear. The CDR3 has 13 residues. Germline lookup yields CDR1 SGHTA and CDR2 FQGNSA. The V end was cut by 5 bases, the J end by 5 bases, with 10 bases between. The CDR3 here is CASSRRLDNEQFF. In DNA, the CDR3 is TGTGCCAGCAGCCGGCGACTCGACAATGAGCAGTTCTTC. Filled out from reference TRBV7-2 and TRBJ2-1, the complete variable domain reads GAGVSQSPSNKVTEKGKDVELRCDPISGHTALYWYRQSLGQGLEFLIYFQGNSAPDKSGLPSDRFSAERTGGSVSTLTIQRTQQEDSAVYLCASSRRLDNEQFFGPGTRLTVL.

This clonotype was recorded many times. V gene TRBV10-3 combines with J gene TRBJ2-1; D is unresolved. Germline V gives CDR1 ENHRY, CDR2 SYGVKD. The V end was cut by 5 bases, the J end by 9 bases, with 11 bases between. The CDR3 runs to 12 residues. Here the CDR3 DNA reads TGTGCCATCAGTTACAAGGGCAGTGAGCAGTTCTTC. Translated, it gives CAISYKGSEQFF.